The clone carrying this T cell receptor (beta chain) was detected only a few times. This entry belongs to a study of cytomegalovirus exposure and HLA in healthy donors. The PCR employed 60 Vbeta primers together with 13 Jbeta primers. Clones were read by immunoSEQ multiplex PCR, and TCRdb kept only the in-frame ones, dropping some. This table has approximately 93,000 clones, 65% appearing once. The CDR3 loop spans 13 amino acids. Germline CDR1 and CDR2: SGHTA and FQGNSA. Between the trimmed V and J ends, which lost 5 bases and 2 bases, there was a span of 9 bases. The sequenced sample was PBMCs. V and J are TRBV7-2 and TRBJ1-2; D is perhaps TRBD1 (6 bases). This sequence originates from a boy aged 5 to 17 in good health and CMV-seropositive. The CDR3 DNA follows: TGTGCCAGCAGCCCGGACAGAAACTATGGCTACACCTTC. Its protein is CASSPDRNYGYTF. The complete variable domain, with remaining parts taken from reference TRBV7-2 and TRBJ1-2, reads GAGVSQSPSNKVTEKGKDVELRCDPISGHTALYWYRQSLGQGLEFLIYFQGNSAPDKSGLPSDRFSAERTGGSVSTLTIQRTQQEDSAVYLCASSPDRNYGYTFGSGTRLTVV.